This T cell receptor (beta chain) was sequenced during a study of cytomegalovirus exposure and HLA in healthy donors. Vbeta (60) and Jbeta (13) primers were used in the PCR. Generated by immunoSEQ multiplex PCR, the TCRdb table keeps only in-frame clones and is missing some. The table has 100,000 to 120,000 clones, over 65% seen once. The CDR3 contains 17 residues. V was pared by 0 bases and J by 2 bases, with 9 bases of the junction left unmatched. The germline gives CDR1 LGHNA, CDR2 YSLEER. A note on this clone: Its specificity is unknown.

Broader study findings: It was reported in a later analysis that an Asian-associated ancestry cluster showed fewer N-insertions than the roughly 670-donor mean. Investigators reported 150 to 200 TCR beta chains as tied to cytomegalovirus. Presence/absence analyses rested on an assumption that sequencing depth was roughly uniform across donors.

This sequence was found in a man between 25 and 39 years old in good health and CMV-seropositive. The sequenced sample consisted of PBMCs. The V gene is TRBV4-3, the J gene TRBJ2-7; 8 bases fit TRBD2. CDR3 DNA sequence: TGCGCCAGCAGCCAAGATCAACGCGGGGGGAAACCCTACGAGCAGTACTTC. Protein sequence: CASSQDQRGGKPYEQYF.